The 22 T cell receptor beta chains listed next were all sequenced from one sample in a study of cytomegalovirus exposure and HLA in healthy donors. Profiled with immunoSEQ multiplex PCR; TCRdb holds only in-frame clones, not every one. This table has 90,000 to 150,000 clones, 85% to 90% appearing once. Sequenced sample: PBMCs. The source of these receptors is a woman younger than 35 in good health and CMV-seropositive.

CDR3 DNA sequence: TGTGCCAGCAGCCCGCTAGGGGAGGTGAACACTGAAGCTTTCTTT. It translates to CASSPLGEVNTEAFF. This chain joins TRBV7-9 and TRBJ1-1; perhaps TRBD1 as D (5 bases). Germline values: CDR1 SEHNR, CDR2 FQNEAQ (reference sequence). There are 15 residues in the CDR3. V lost 5 bases to trimming and J lost 0 bases, with 13 bases between them.

This sequence joins TRBV7-2 and TRBJ1-3; no firm D call. The CDR3 is 14 residues long. Per the germline V gene, CDR1 is SGHTA and CDR2 is FQGNSA. V was pared by 1 base and J by 4 bases, with 8 bases between. The chain's CDR3 is CASSLVVGGNTIYF. The CDR3 DNA sequence: TGTGCCAGCAGCTTAGTAGTCGGGGGAAACACCATATATTTT. Full variable domain (missing parts from reference TRBV7-2 and TRBJ1-3): GAGVSQSPSNKVTEKGKDVELRCDPISGHTALYWYRQSLGQGLEFLIYFQGNSAPDKSGLPSDRFSAERTGGSVSTLTIQRTQQEDSAVYLCASSLVVGGNTIYFGEGSWLTVV.

This clone has a handful of counts. V usage is TRBV13 and J usage is TRBJ1-2; a weak D match, TRBD1 (5 bases). This CDR3 region has 13 residues. Germline V gene lookup returns CDR1 PRHDT and CDR2 FYEKMQ (reference sequence). Trimming removed 3 bases at V and 3 bases at J, with 8 bases between. This CDR3 reads CASSFGRDYGYTF. The DNA for the CDR3 is TGTGCCAGCAGCTTTGGCAGGGACTATGGCTACACCTTC. The full variable domain, with the rest looked up from reference TRBV13 and TRBJ1-2, is AAGVIQSPRHLIKEKRETATLKCYPIPRHDTVYWYQQGPGQDPQFLISFYEKMQSDKGSIPDRFSAQQFSDYHSELNMSSLELGDSALYFCASSFGRDYGYTFGSGTRLTVV.

The V gene is TRBV5-1, the J gene TRBJ1-3, with a tentative D call TRBD1 (5 bases). The CDR3 consists of 16 residues. Germline V CDR1 and CDR2: SGHRS, YFSETQ. V was pared by 0 bases and J by 1 base, with 11 bases between. The CDR3, as DNA: TGCGCCAGCAGCTTGGGGCCTTCAGGGTCTGGAAACACCATATATTTT. Translating it yields CASSLGPSGSGNTIYF.

CDR3 DNA sequence: TGTGCCAGCTCACCATCGGGGGGGGATGAGCAGTTCTTC. Translation: CASSPSGGDEQFF. The rearrangement uses TRBV18 and TRBJ2-1, with 8 bases that match TRBD2. The germline V gene has CDR1 KGHSH and CDR2 LQKENI. This CDR3 comprises 13 residues. Losses at the gene ends were 2 bases for V and 8 bases for J; bases not matched to a gene: 2.

The CDR3 sequence is CASSLGTVNSPLHF. DNA for the CDR3: TGCGCCAGCAGCTTGGGGACAGTAAATTCACCCCTCCACTTT. The rearrangement joins TRBV5-1 to TRBJ1-6; weak D call: TRBD1 (6 bases). Germline V gives CDR1 SGHRS, CDR2 YFSETQ. V was clipped by 0 bases and J by 7 bases, with 8 bases between them. The CDR3 runs 14 residues.

The CDR3 bases are TGCGCCAGCAGTCGACAGGGGAGTTGGAACGAGCAGTACTTC. It codes for CASSRQGSWNEQYF. The chain carries TRBV5-1 and TRBJ2-7; TRBD1 matches at 8 bases. The CDR3 loop spans 14 amino acids. Looked up from germline, CDR1 is SGHRS and CDR2 is YFSETQ. J lost 5 bases, V lost 5 bases, and 9 bases had no gene match.

The CDR3: CASRGLAGVGPEQFF. CDR3 bases: TGTGCCAGCAGGGGTCTAGCGGGAGTAGGTCCTGAGCAGTTCTTC. V is TRBV2 and J is TRBJ2-1; TRBD2 matches 10 bases. Germline loops: CDR1 SNHLY, CDR2 FYNNEI. This CDR3 contains 15 residues. With 6 bases clipped from V and 9 bases from J, the junction kept 11 bases outside the gene matches. Drawing the rest from reference TRBV2 and TRBJ2-1, the complete variable domain is EPEVTQTPSHQVTQMGQEVILRCVPISNHLYFYWYRQILGQKVEFLVSFYNNEISEKSEIFDDQFSVERPDGSNFTLKIRSTKLEDSAMYFCASRGLAGVGPEQFFGPGTRLTVL.

The rearrangement links TRBV9 to TRBJ2-1, with TRBD2 matching 9 bases. Trimming took 3 bases from V and 4 from J; bases not matched to a gene: 8. Looked up from germline, CDR1 is SGDLS and CDR2 is YYNGEE. The CDR3 totals 16 residues. CDR3 residues: CASSGQPGLAYNEQFF. Here the CDR3 DNA reads TGTGCCAGCAGCGGACAACCGGGACTAGCTTACAATGAGCAGTTCTTC.

The chain is built from TRBV5-1 and TRBJ2-2, with TRBD2 as a possible D gene (6 bases). Germline V lookup: CDR1 SGHRS, CDR2 YFSETQ. The CDR3 covers 16 residues. The ends were cut back, 4 bases at V and 2 bases at J, with 15 bases in the middle. This CDR3 is CASSNGGGINTGELFF. CDR3 coding DNA: TGCGCCAGCAGCAATGGAGGCGGGATTAACACCGGGGAGCTGTTTTTT. Variable domain in full (rest from reference TRBV5-1 and TRBJ2-2): KAGVTQTPRYLIKTRGQQVTLSCSPISGHRSVSWYQQTPGQGLQFLFEYFSETQRNKGNFPGRFSGRQFSNSRSEMNVSTLELGDSALYLCASSNGGGINTGELFFGEGSRLTVL.

The chain links TRBV6-6 to TRBJ2-7, with 11 bases identical to TRBD2. CDR1 is MNHNY and CDR2 is SVGAGI in the germline V gene (reference sequence). Trimming cost V 0 bases and J 2 bases; bases outside gene matches: 0. The CDR3 length is 15 residues. In nucleotides, the CDR3 is TGTGCCAGCAGTTACTCTAGCGGGGGGGCCTACGAGCAGTACTTC. It yields the protein CASSYSSGGAYEQYF.

V is TRBV27 and J is TRBJ2-5, with D maybe TRBD2 (6 bases). Germline V gene lookup returns CDR1 MNHEY and CDR2 SMNVEV (reference sequence). This CDR3 has 15 amino acids. V lost 5 bases and J 4 bases, leaving 17 bases between the germline ends. CDR3 in DNA: TGTGCCAGCAGTCGGGAGAGGGGCATTCGAGAGACCCAGTACTTC. It encodes CASSRERGIRETQYF.

V usage is TRBV2 and J usage is TRBJ2-7; 10 positions match TRBD1. Germline CDR1 reads SNHLY; CDR2 reads FYNNEI. The CDR3 sequence is 14 residues long. Germline trimming cut 5 bases from V and 0 bases from J; bases unmatched to any gene: 1. The CDR3 DNA follows: TGTGCCAGCAGTTGGGACAGGGGCTCCTACGAGCAGTACTTC. Protein: CASSWDRGSYEQYF.

The gene calls are TRBV7-9 and TRBJ1-2; no definite D call. Trimming left V 2 bases short and J 8 bases short, with 12 bases between. The V gene's germline CDR1 is SEHNR and CDR2 FQNEAQ (reference sequence). This CDR3 has 13 amino acids. CDR3 residues: CASSLRVAGGYTF. The CDR3 DNA reads TGTGCCAGCAGCTTACGGGTCGCGGGCGGCTACACCTTC. Drawing the rest from reference TRBV7-9 and TRBJ1-2, the complete variable domain is DTGVSQNPRHKITKRGQNVTFRCDPISEHNRLYWYRQTLGQGPEFLTYFQNEAQLEKSRLLSDRFSAERPKGSFSTLEIQRTEQGDSAMYLCASSLRVAGGYTFGSGTRLTVV.

The V call is TRBV11-2, the J call TRBJ1-2; 11 bases align to TRBD1. CDR1 and CDR2 (germline): SGHAT, FQNNGV. The CDR3 is made up of 16 amino acids. J lost 3 bases, V lost 5 bases, and 8 bases had no gene match. The CDR3 protein is CASSHPDRGLDYGYTF. The CDR3 DNA reads TGTGCCAGCAGCCACCCGGACAGGGGGCTAGACTATGGCTACACCTTC.

The CDR3 is CASSQDRGAYEQYF. In DNA form, the CDR3 reads TGTGCCAGCAGCCAGGACAGGGGGGCCTACGAGCAGTACTTC. The chain combines TRBV11-2 with TRBJ2-7; 10 bases map to TRBD1. Germline V gives CDR1 SGHAT, CDR2 FQNNGV. Losses at the gene ends were 5 bases for V and 2 bases for J; bases not matched to a gene: 3. The CDR3 spans 14 residues. The full variable domain, its missing parts supplied by reference TRBV11-2 and TRBJ2-7, is EAGVAQSPRYKIIEKRQSVAFWCNPISGHATLYWYQQILGQGPKLLIQFQNNGVVDDSQLPKDRFSAERLKGVDSTLKIQPAKLEDSAVYLCASSQDRGAYEQYFGPGTRLTVT.

The chain carries TRBV7-9 and TRBJ2-3; the D gene is possibly TRBD2 (5 bases). V dropped 5 bases and J dropped 6 bases, with 12 bases sitting between them. Germline V lookup: CDR1 SEHNR, CDR2 FQNEAQ (reference sequence). The CDR3 consists of 13 residues. The chain's CDR3 is CASSPDLGDTQYF. The CDR3 DNA reads as TGTGCCAGCAGCCCGGACTTAGGGGATACGCAGTATTTT. The variable domain in full, with the rest retrieved from reference TRBV7-9 and TRBJ2-3, is DTGVSQNPRHKITKRGQNVTFRCDPISEHNRLYWYRQTLGQGPEFLTYFQNEAQLEKSRLLSDRFSAERPKGSFSTLEIQRTEQGDSAMYLCASSPDLGDTQYFGPGTRLTVL.

A few counts support this clone. V is TRBV5-1 and J is TRBJ2-1, with TRBD2 matching over 11 bases. The germline V gene encodes CDR1 SGHRS and CDR2 YFSETQ. The trim removed 2 bases at V and 4 bases at J, leaving 2 bases unmatched. CDR3 length: 15 amino acids. CDR3 amino acids: CASSLGTSGYNEQFF. CDR3 bases: TGCGCCAGCAGCTTAGGGACTAGCGGATACAATGAGCAGTTCTTC.

The chain is built from TRBV5-5 and TRBJ1-2; D is unresolved. CDR3 length equals 15 residues. Trimming stripped 4 bases from V and 3 bases from J, with 16 bases between. The germline gives CDR1 SGHKS, CDR2 YYEKEE (reference sequence). CDR3 in DNA: TGTGCCAGCAGCCCCGGAGCAGCGGCCTACTATGGCTACACCTTC. Its protein is CASSPGAAAYYGYTF.

The chain joins TRBV7-2 to TRBJ1-2; the match to TRBD1 covers 10 bases. The CDR3 has 15 amino acids. V was clipped by 3 bases and J by 0 bases; unmatched bases: 1. Germline-derived CDR1 and CDR2 are SGHTA and FQGNSA. The CDR3 reads CASSFGTGANYGYTF. The CDR3 nucleotides read TGTGCCAGCAGCTTCGGGACAGGGGCTAACTATGGCTACACCTTC.

The rearrangement uses TRBV7-9 and TRBJ2-1; 8 bases are shared with TRBD1. From germline, CDR1 is SEHNR and CDR2 FQNEAQ (reference sequence). CDR3 size: 19 residues. Trimming cost V 5 bases and J 2 bases; bases outside gene matches: 17. This CDR3 reads CASSKLGQGSLYPYNEQFF. The CDR3 DNA follows: TGTGCCAGCAGCAAACTCGGACAGGGTTCTCTTTATCCCTACAATGAGCAGTTCTTC.

This chain links TRBV11-1 with TRBJ2-7; TRBD2 agrees at 8 bases. Germline V lookup: CDR1 SGHAT, CDR2 FQDESV (reference sequence). CDR3 length: 16 amino acids. The junction had 10 bases not matched to a gene; V was cut back by 6 bases and J by 0 bases. The CDR3 spells CASSSISGISSYEQYF. CDR3 in DNA: TGTGCCAGCAGTTCAATTAGCGGGATAAGCTCCTACGAGCAGTACTTC.